This T cell receptor (beta chain) derives from a study of T cells of healthy individuals. Each CDR3 protein gets one entry after TCRdb re-called the 5' RACE reads with MiXCR. Of tens of thousands of distinct CDR3 sequences listed, about 15% are singletons. This clonotype was obtained from a human donor in good health.

This CDR3 reads CSVEERSYGYTF. In DNA, the CDR3 is TGCAGCGTTGAAGAGAGAAGCTATGGCTACACCTTC. The chain couples TRBV29-1 to TRBJ1-2, with D unresolved. The CDR3 has 12 amino acids. In germline, CDR1 is SQVTM, CDR2 ANQGSEA. V was cut by 0 bases and J by 4 bases, with 6 bases left in between. Looking up the rest from reference TRBV29-1 and TRBJ1-2 gives the full variable domain: SAVISQKPSRDICQRGTSLTIQCQVDSQVTMMFWYRQQPGQSLTLIATANQGSEATYESGFVIDKFPISRPNLTFSTLTVSNMSPEDSSIYLCSVEERSYGYTFGSGTRLTVV.